This T cell receptor (beta chain) is drawn from a study of response to subunit inactivated influenza vaccine. This clonotype has more than one count but fewer than ten. No antigen is known for it. Looked up from germline, CDR1 is MNHEY and CDR2 is SVGAGI. CDR3 length equals 14 residues. The V gene lost 2 bases and the J gene lost 1 base, with 6 bases spanning the gap. Study results and limitations: After each seasonal influenza vaccination, few new T cells are recruited, the authors suggested.

TCRdb re-analysed the RT-PCR reads in MiXCR, keeping a single row per CDR3 protein. The data show about 310,000 distinct CDR3 sequences, 20% to 25% seen once. V usage is TRBV6-5 and J usage is TRBJ1-5; D is uncertain. The material was PBMCs from blood, obtained roughly 20 months after vaccination. The receptor was isolated from a man aged 50 to 69 who received an inactivated influenza vaccine. The CDR3 here is CASSYPNSNQPQHF. The CDR3 nucleotides read TGTGCCAGCAGTTACCCTAACAGCAATCAGCCCCAGCATTTT.